This T cell receptor beta chain was sequenced during a study of CXCR3-negative and CXCR3-positive naive CD8 T cells. Study findings and constraints: Hydrophobicity of TRB CDR3s was greater in CXCR3-positive naive cells than in CXCR3-negative naive cells.

The germline CDR1 and CDR2 sequences are SGHVS and FNYEAQ. The CDR3 is made up of 15 amino acids. The method, 5' RACE with UMI labels, was used to prepare the TRB cDNA libraries. TCRdb reprocessed the 5' RACE reads, keeping one entry per CDR3 protein, no DNA. There are about 150,000 distinct CDR3 sequences in the sample, with roughly 0.41% held by the top ten. Remarks on this clonotype: What it recognizes is unknown.

This rearrangement joins TRBV7-6 to TRBJ2-7; TCRdb lists TRBD2, though no DNA is available to test this call. The sequenced sample was naive CXCR3+ CD8+ T cells from blood. Subset indicated: CD45RO-CCR7+CD27+CD95- naive CD8+ T cells expressing CXCR3 (TNR3+). The sequence was obtained from a human donor in good health. Some clones in this sample may be carry-over from other donors' samples. This CDR3 is CASSPGRSRIYEQYF.